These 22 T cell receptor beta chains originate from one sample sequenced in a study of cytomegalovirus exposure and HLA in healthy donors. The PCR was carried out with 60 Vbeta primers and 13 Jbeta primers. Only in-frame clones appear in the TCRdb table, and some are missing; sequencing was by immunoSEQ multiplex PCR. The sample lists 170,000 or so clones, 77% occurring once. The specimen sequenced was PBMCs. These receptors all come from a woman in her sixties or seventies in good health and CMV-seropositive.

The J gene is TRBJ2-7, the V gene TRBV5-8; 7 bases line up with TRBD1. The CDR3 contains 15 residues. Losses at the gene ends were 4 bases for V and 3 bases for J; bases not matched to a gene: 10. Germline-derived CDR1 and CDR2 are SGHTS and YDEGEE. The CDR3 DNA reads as TGTGCCAGCAGCCCCCGAGGGGGACAGCTCTACGAGCAGTACTTC. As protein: CASSPRGGQLYEQYF.

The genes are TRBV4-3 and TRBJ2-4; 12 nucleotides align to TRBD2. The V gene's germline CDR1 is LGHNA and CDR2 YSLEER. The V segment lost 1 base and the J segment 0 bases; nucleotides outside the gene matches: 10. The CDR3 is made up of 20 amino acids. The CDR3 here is CASSQAQLAGGTLAKNIQYF. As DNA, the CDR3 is TGCGCCAGCAGCCAAGCACAACTAGCGGGGGGAACGTTAGCCAAAAACATTCAGTACTTC.

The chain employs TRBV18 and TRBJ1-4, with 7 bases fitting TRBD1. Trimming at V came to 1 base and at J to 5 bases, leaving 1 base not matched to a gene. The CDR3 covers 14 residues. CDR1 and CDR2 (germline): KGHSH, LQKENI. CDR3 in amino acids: CASSPRQGNEKLFF. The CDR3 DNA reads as TGTGCCAGCTCACCACGACAGGGAAATGAAAAACTGTTTTTT.

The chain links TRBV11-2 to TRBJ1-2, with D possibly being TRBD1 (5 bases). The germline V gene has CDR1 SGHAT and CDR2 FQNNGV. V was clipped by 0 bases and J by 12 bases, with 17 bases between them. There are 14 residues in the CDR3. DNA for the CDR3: TGTGCCAGCAGCTTAGAGTTTGGGACTCACGGCCACACCTTC. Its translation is CASSLEFGTHGHTF.

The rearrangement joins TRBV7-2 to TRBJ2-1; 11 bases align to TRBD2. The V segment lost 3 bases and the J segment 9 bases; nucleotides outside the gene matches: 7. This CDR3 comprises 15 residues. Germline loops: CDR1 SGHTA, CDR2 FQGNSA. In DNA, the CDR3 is TGTGCCAGCAGCTTCCGGACTAGCGGGTTCGGTGAGCAGTTCTTC. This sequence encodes CASSFRTSGFGEQFF. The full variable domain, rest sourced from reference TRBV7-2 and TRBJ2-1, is GAGVSQSPSNKVTEKGKDVELRCDPISGHTALYWYRQSLGQGLEFLIYFQGNSAPDKSGLPSDRFSAERTGGSVSTLTIQRTQQEDSAVYLCASSFRTSGFGEQFFGPGTRLTVL.

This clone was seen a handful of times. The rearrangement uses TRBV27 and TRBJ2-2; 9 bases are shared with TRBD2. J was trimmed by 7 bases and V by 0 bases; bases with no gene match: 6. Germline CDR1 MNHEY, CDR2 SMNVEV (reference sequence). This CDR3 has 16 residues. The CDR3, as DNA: TGTGCCAGCAGTTTATCTCCTAGCGGGGAAAGCGGGGAGCTGTTTTTT. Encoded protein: CASSLSPSGESGELFF.

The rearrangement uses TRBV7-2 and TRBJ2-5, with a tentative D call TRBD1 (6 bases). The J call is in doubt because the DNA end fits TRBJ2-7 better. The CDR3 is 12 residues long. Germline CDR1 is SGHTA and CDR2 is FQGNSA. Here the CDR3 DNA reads TGTGCCAGCAGCATCGACAGGTACGAGCAGTACTTC. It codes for CASSIDRYEQYF.

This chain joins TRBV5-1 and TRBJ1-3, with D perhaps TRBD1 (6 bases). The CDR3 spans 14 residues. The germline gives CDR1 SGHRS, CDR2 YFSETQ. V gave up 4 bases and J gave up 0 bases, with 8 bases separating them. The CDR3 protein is CASSRQDSGNTIYF. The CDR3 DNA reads TGCGCCAGCAGCCGACAGGACTCTGGAAACACCATATATTTT.

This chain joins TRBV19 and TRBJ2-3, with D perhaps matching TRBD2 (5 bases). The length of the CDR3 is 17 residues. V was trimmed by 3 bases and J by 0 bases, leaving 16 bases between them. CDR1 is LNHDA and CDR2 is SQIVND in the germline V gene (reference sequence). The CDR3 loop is CASSITADDYSTDTQYF. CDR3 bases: TGTGCCAGTAGTATTACGGCGGACGACTATAGCACAGATACGCAGTATTTT.

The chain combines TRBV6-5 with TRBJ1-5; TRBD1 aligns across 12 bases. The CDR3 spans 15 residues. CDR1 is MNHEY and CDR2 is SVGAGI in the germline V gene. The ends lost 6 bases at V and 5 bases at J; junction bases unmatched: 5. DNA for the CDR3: TGTGCCAGCAGGCACCGGGACAGGGGGCATCAGCCCCAGCATTTT. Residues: CASRHRDRGHQPQHF.

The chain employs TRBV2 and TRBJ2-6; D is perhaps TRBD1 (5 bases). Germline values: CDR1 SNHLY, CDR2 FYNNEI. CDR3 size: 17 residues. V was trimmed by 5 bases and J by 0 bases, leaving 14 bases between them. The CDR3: CASSRGRVSSGANVLTF. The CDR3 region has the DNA TGTGCCAGCAGTAGGGGCAGGGTATCCTCTGGGGCCAACGTCCTGACTTTC.

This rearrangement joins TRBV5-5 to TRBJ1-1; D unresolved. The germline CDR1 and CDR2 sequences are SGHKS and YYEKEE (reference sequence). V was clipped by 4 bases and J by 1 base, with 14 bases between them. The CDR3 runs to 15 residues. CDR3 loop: CASSPPRGGNTEAFF. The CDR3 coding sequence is TGTGCCAGCAGCCCACCTCGCGGCGGGAACACTGAAGCTTTCTTT.

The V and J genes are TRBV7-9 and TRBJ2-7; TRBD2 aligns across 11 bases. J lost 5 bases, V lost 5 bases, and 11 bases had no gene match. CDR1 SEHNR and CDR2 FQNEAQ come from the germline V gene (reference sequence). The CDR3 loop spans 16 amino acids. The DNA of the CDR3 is TGTGCCAGCAGCCCGTTACTAGCGGGGGCACACCACGAGCAGTACTTC. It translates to CASSPLLAGAHHEQYF.

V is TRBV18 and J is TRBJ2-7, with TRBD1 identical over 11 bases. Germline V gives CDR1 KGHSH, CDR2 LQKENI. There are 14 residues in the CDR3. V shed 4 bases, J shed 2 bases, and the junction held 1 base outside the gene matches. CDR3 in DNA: TGTGCCAGCTCACAGGGACAGGGGGCCTACGAGCAGTACTTC. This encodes CASSQGQGAYEQYF.

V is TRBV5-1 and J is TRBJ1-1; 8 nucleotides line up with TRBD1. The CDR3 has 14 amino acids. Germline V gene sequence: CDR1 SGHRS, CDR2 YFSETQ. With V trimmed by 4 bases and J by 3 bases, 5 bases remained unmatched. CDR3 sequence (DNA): TGCGCCAGCAGCCAACAGGGGGGTCACACTGAAGCTTTCTTT. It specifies CASSQQGGHTEAFF.

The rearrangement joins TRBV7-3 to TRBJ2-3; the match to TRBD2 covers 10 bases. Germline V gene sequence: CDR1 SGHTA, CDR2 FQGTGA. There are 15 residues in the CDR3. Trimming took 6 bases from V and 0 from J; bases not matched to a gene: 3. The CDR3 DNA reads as TGTGCCAGCAGATCTAGCGGGGGTAGCACAGATACGCAGTATTTT. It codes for CASRSSGGSTDTQYF.

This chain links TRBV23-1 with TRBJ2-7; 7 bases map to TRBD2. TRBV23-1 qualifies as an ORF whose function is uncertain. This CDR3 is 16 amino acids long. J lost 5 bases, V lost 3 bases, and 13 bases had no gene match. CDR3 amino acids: CASSHPTGGGGNEQYF. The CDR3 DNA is TGCGCCAGCAGTCACCCTACGGGGGGTGGAGGGAACGAGCAGTACTTC.

CDR3 sequence: CASSPLGTTFGEQYF. The CDR3 coding sequence is TGTGCCAGCAGCCCTCTCGGGACTACCTTTGGGGAGCAGTACTTC. The J gene is TRBJ2-7, the V gene TRBV9, with 7 nucleotides matching TRBD2. V shed 4 bases and J 7 bases; nucleotides not matched to a gene: 14. The CDR3 loop spans 15 amino acids. Per the germline V gene, CDR1 is SGDLS and CDR2 is YYNGEE.

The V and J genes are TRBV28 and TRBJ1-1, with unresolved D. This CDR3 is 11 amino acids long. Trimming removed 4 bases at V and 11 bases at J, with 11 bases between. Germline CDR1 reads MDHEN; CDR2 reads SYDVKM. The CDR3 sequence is CASSSRRQAFF. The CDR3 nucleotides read TGTGCCAGCAGTTCTCGGAGGCAGGCTTTCTTT.

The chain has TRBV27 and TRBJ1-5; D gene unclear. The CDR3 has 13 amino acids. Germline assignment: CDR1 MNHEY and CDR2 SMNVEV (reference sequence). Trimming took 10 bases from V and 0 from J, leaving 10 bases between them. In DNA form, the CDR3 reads TGTGCCACGGGTCGTAATAGCAATCAGCCCCAGCATTTT. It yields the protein CATGRNSNQPQHF.

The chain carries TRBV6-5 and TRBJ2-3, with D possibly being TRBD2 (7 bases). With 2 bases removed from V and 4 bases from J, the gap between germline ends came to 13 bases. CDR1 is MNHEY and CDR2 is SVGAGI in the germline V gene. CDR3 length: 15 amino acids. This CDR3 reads CASSYQRGGADTQYF. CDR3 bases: TGTGCCAGCAGTTACCAGAGGGGGGGGGCAGATACGCAGTATTTT.

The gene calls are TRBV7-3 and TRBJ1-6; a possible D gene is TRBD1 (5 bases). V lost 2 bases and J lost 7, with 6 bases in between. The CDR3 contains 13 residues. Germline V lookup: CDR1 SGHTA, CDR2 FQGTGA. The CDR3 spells CASSLGGNSPLHF. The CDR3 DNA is TGTGCCAGCAGCTTAGGGGGGAATTCACCCCTCCACTTT.